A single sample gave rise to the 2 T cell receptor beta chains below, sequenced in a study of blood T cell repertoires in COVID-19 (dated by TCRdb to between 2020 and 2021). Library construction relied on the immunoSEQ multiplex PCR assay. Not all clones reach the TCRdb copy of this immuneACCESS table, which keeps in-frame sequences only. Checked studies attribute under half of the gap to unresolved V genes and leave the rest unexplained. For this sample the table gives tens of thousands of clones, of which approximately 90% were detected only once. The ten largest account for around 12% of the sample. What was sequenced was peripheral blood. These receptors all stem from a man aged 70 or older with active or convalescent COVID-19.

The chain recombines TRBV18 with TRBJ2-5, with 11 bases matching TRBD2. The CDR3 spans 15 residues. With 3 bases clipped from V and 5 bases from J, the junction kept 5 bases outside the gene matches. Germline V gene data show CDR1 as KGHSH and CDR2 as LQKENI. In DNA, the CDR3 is TGTGCCAGCTCACCGTCTAGCGGGGGGCTTGAGACCCAGTACTTC. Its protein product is CASSPSSGGLETQYF.

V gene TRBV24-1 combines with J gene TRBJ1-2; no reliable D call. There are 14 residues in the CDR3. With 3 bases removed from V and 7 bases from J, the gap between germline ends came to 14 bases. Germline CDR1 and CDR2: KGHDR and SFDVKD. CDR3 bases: TGTGCCACCAGTGATCGCGGGCAATGGGGTGGCTACACCTTC. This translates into CATSDRGQWGGYTF.